These T cell receptor beta chains were read from a single sample in a study of CD8+CD57+ T cells in acquired aplastic anemia. TCRdb ran MiXCR on the reads and lists one entry per CDR3 protein. The sample has 90,000 to 130,000 distinct CDR3 sequences, 51% seen once. The specimen was sorted CD4+, CD8+, or CD8+CD57+ T cells (not recorded which) from PBMCs. Receptors were obtained from a human donor in good health, serving as a control. Each CDR3 is given without its conserved first and last residue. Size is omitted from some rows. Given values are once, few, many or a class for expanded clones.

V: TRBV10-3; size: .; CDR3: AIAGTRSGNTIY
V: TRBV9; size: many; CDR3: ASSVAFGGSMETQY
V: TRBV11-2; size: .; CDR3: ASSLDWVTQY
V: TRBV5-4; size: .; CDR3: ASSLRTDTQY
V: TRBV12-5; size: few; CDR3: ASGLVQPLGNTIY
V: TRBV25-1; size: .; CDR3: ASSVGGSGAFYGYT
V: TRBV7-6; size: .; CDR3: ASSLVPGSTDTQY
V: TRBV7-9; size: .; CDR3: ASSLGGTGYGYT
V: TRBV2; size: few; CDR3: ASSEREANTGELF
V: TRBV9; size: many; CDR3: ASSVGQATYNEQF
V: TRBV20-1; size: .; CDR3: SANTPGTGSGANVLT
V: TRBV25-1; size: few; CDR3: ASSELVAVNEQF
V: TRBV19; size: .; CDR3: ASHHAGQGGRQPQH
V: TRBV7-6; size: .; CDR3: ASSLGGRPGSGNTIY
V: TRBV2; size: .; CDR3: ASSAGTTNEKLF
V: TRBV7-8; size: once; CDR3: ASSPRKGGYGYT
V: TRBV5-8; size: .; CDR3: ASSLASGGSQPQH
V: TRBV7-9; size: .; CDR3: ASSPLTNYGYT
V: TRBV12-3/TRBV12-4; size: many; CDR3: ASSPYRVNEQF
V: TRBV29-1; size: many; CDR3: SVPLYEQF
V: TRBV14; size: .; CDR3: ASSQRAETGISPLH
V: TRBV19; size: .; CDR3: ASRDLEMGDNQPQH
V: TRBV29-1; size: .; CDR3: SVEGTGGLGYT
V: TRBV5-4; size: .; CDR3: ASSLAQGETQY
V: TRBV6-5; size: .; CDR3: ASSYGLSQPQH
V: TRBV6-1; size: .; CDR3: ASSENLGGTLY
V: TRBV25-1; size: .; CDR3: ASSLGSSEQY
V: TRBV12-3/TRBV12-4; size: .; CDR3: ASSLGQGAVAF
V: TRBV10-3; size: .; CDR3: ASLPGTQNTEAF
V: TRBV12-3/TRBV12-4; size: .; CDR3: ASSSVDGTDTQY
V: TRBV7-6; size: many; CDR3: ASSLEMNREDTQY
V: TRBV25-1; size: .; CDR3: ASTWADSSSTDTQY
V: TRBV7-2; size: .; CDR3: ASSHSNTGELF
V: TRBV29-1; size: few; CDR3: SVEDGRGSGYT
V: TRBV19; size: many; CDR3: ASISPANTEAF
V: TRBV20-1; size: .; CDR3: SALSPGGHTEAF
V: TRBV29-1; size: .; CDR3: SVERINANYGYT
V: TRBV4-2; size: many; CDR3: ASSPKRLVSDEQF
V: TRBV6-1; size: many; CDR3: ASSEFAGYGYT
V: TRBV4-3; size: many; CDR3: ASSQGTDWFFDEAF
V: TRBV27; size: many; CDR3: ASSTTGHEQF
V: TRBV15; size: many; CDR3: ATSGEANRRNTIY
V: TRBV24-1; size: .; CDR3: ATDFDRGDGNTIY
V: TRBV14; size: many; CDR3: ASSQGVSYGYT
V: TRBV20-1; size: many; CDR3: SARARNRAEQY
V: TRBV2; size: .; CDR3: ASRRPWGQNYGYT
V: TRBV20-1; size: many; CDR3: SAQGVQGASFTEAF
V: TRBV9; size: .; CDR3: ASSVLGGSFTDTQY
V: TRBV5-5; size: .; CDR3: ASSTGQGADGYT
V: TRBV7-8; size: .; CDR3: ASSLASANTGELF
V: TRBV6-1; size: many; CDR3: ASSEAGDYNEQF
V: TRBV27; size: many; CDR3: ASSPLTPLGYT
V: TRBV12-3/TRBV12-4; size: many; CDR3: ASRASESYEQY
V: TRBV9; size: many; CDR3: ASSKGSTEAF
V: TRBV5-1; size: many; CDR3: ASSNTGELF
V: TRBV7-8; size: .; CDR3: ASSFGATSGGGIQETQY
V: TRBV19; size: many; CDR3: ASSIGGGLALSTDTQY
V: TRBV20-1; size: few; CDR3: SASEPSGLETQY